This record covers a single TCR beta chain. Its antigen is unknown. TCRdb keeps only in-frame clones here, not all; method: immunoSEQ multiplex PCR. The sample carries approximately 58,000 clones, 75% to 90% recorded once. The data were obtained in a study of OX40 agonist ivuxolimab in advanced cancers. Study-wide background: Cancers in dose escalation were hepatocellular, melanoma, renal cell and head and neck. Cohort: 75% to 90% men, mean age around 55, aged roughly 23 to 90. The study's findings and limits: Low normalized T-cell clonal expansion was also seen in some nonresponders. In CD8+ T cells, expanded clones were on average more numerous than in CD4+.

The material was CD4+ or CD8+ T cells sorted from blood, obtained in a trial of the OX40 agonist ivuxolimab. This TCR came from an adult with an advanced solid tumor such as melanoma, head and neck, liver or kidney cancer.

CDR3 in DNA: TGTGCCAGCAGCCAAGAATGGGCTGGGAGCTCCTACGAGCAGTACTTC. Translation gives CASSQEWAGSSYEQYF. J is TRBJ2-7 and V is TRBV4-2; weak D call: TRBD2 (5 bases). The CDR3 has 16 residues. Trimming removed 0 bases at V and 0 bases at J, with 12 bases between. Germline assignment: CDR1 LGHNA and CDR2 YNFKEQ.